One and the same sample provided the 5 T cell receptor beta chains below, sequenced in a study of tumor-infiltrating lymphocytes in primary liver carcinoma. Total RNA amounting to roughly 480 ng was the source from which TCR beta cDNA was made with a constant-region primer. Generation of the TCR beta libraries relied on three nested multiplex PCR rounds using slightly modified ARM-PCR. The first two PCR rounds used TRBV1-TRBV30 forward primers with a C-beta reverse primer, about 10 cycles each. TCRdb redid the calling of the multiplex PCR reads with MiXCR, one entry per CDR3 protein. The sample lists 250,000 to 350,000 distinct CDR3 sequences, around three fifths occurring once. Germline DNA was also extracted, while the blood RNA originated from unsorted whole blood. Specimen: peripheral blood. These receptors came from a woman between 25 and 40 years old with primary liver carcinoma and hepatitis B virus infection.

Many counts were recorded for this clonotype. The chain is built from TRBV29-1 and TRBJ2-1, with D possibly TRBD2 on 6 matching bases. Trimming took 8 bases from V and 0 from J, leaving 20 bases between them. Per germline, CDR1 SQVTM and CDR2 ANQGSEA. The CDR3 runs 16 residues. The CDR3 sequence: CSLKESVADSYNEQFF. The CDR3 region has the DNA TGCAGCTTGAAGGAGTCCGTAGCGGACTCCTACAATGAGCAGTTCTTC.

The rearrangement links TRBV5-4 to TRBJ2-1, with 7 bases aligning to TRBD1. The V segment lost 5 bases and the J segment 3 bases; nucleotides outside the gene matches: 8. The CDR3 has 15 amino acids. Per germline, CDR1 SGHNT and CDR2 YYREEE (reference sequence). The CDR3 DNA reads TGTGCCAGCAGATCCGGGACAGACCTCTACAATGAGCAGTTCTTC. It encodes CASRSGTDLYNEQFF. Filled out from reference TRBV5-4 and TRBJ2-1, the complete variable domain reads ETGVTQSPTHLIKTRGQQVTLRCSSQSGHNTVSWYQQALGQGPQFIFQYYREEENGRGNFPPRFSGLQFPNYSSELNVNALELDDSALYLCASRSGTDLYNEQFFGPGTRLTVL.

About this clonotype itself: The junction does not match germline at one end; this may be a read error. The V gene is TRBV4-1, the J gene TRBJ2-6, with 7 bases fitting TRBD2. Germline CDR1 reads MGHRA; CDR2 reads YSYEKL. The CDR3 runs 17 residues. DNA for the CDR3: TGCGCCAGCAGGGGGCTAGCGGTTGGCTCTTGGGCCAAGGTCCTGACTTTC. Protein sequence: CASRGLAVGSWAKVLTF.

CDR3: CASSQDWDSVNGYTF. For the CDR3, the DNA is TGCGCCAGCAGCCAAGATTGGGACAGTGTGAATGGCTACACCTTC. The chain carries TRBV4-3 and TRBJ1-2; TRBD1 matches 7 bases. Trimming took 0 bases from V and 6 from J; bases not matched to a gene: 7. Per germline, CDR1 LGHNA and CDR2 YSLEER. The CDR3 consists of 15 residues.

As concerns this clonotype: The junction departs from germline at one end; a sequencing error may be responsible. The V and J genes are TRBV10-3 and TRBJ2-3; 9 nucleotides line up with TRBD1. This CDR3 has 13 amino acids. Germline assignment: CDR1 ENHRY and CDR2 SYGVKD. CDR3 bases: TGTGTCCTCGGGACAGGGAATGGAGGTGAGCAGTTCTTT. Translating it yields CVLGTGNGGEQFF.